A single T cell receptor beta chain is shown here with its context. The germline gives CDR1 SGHNT, CDR2 YYREEE (reference sequence). V was pared by 1 base and J by 2 bases, with 10 bases of the junction left unmatched. This CDR3 has 18 residues. The entry originates in a study of CD8 T cells in Susac syndrome. Random hexamers were used to reverse transcribe the RNA input (0.5 to 1 ug). Each CDR3 protein is one row after TCRdb ran MiXCR on the immunoSEQ multiplex PCR reads. The sample lists roughly 130,000 distinct CDR3 sequences, less than 95% occurring once. This sequence was found in a human donor with multiple sclerosis. The chain couples TRBV5-4 to TRBJ2-3, with TRBD2 identical over 10 bases. The sequencing sample was made of CD4+ T cells from PBMCs. In DNA, the CDR3 is TGTGCCAGCAGCTTGACTCCGACTAGCGGGTCTCACACAGATACGCAGTATTTT. Translating it yields CASSLTPTSGSHTDTQYF.